What follows are 22 T cell receptor beta chains derived from one specimen sequenced in a study of vaccination effects on CD4 cells after COVID-19. For these TCRs, the target antigens are not known. Clones were read by immunoSEQ multiplex PCR, and TCRdb kept only the in-frame ones, dropping some. The sample lists about 27,000 clones; more than 75% were seen once. Antigen-specific CD4+ T cells were expanded with viral peptide pools in the ViraFEST assay before sequencing. Having been cultured for around ten days, the cells underwent CD4+ T cell isolation. SARS-CoV-2 infection was confirmed by PCR in the person between March and December 2020. The sample in question was CD4+ T cells from PBMCs cultured with HCoV-NL63 spike peptides, obtained before COVID-19 vaccination. The receptors were gathered from a human donor who had a prior SARS-CoV-2 infection.

V usage is TRBV2 and J usage is TRBJ2-3, with D unresolved. V lost 5 bases to trimming and J lost 0 bases, with 9 bases between them. Germline lookup yields CDR1 SNHLY and CDR2 FYNNEI. This CDR3 contains 14 residues. CDR3 DNA: TGTGCCAGCAGTATGACCCTTAGCACAGATACGCAGTATTTT. Its protein is CASSMTLSTDTQYF.

V gene TRBV7-2 combines with J gene TRBJ2-7; 13 nucleotides agree with TRBD2. The germline V gene encodes CDR1 SGHTA and CDR2 FQGNSA. V shed 5 bases, J shed 11 bases, and the junction held 18 bases outside the gene matches. The CDR3 spans 17 residues. This chain's CDR3 is CASSAHRTGTSGAKEYF. CDR3 coding DNA: TGTGCCAGCAGCGCACATCGGACCGGGACTAGCGGGGCCAAGGAGTACTTC.

The chain is built from TRBV2 and TRBJ2-5; 10 bases are shared with TRBD2. Germline CDR1 SNHLY, CDR2 FYNNEI. The CDR3 loop spans 13 amino acids. The junction had 8 bases not matched to a gene; V was cut back by 6 bases and J by 10 bases. The CDR3 loop is CASRTGLAGDQYF. For the CDR3, the DNA is TGTGCCAGCAGGACCGGGCTAGCGGGAGACCAGTACTTC.

The chain employs TRBV6-5 and TRBJ1-4; tentatively, D is TRBD1 (5 bases). Germline-derived CDR1 and CDR2 are MNHEY and SVGAGI. V gave up 5 bases and J gave up 0 bases, with 10 bases separating them. This CDR3 spans 15 amino acids. The chain's CDR3 is CASSRAGATNEKLFF. In nucleotides, the CDR3 is TGTGCCAGCAGTCGCGCGGGGGCAACTAATGAAAAACTGTTTTTT.

This clone was recorded a few times. This chain connects TRBV7-9 to TRBJ2-3; 8 bases fit TRBD1. Germline loops: CDR1 SEHNR, CDR2 FQNEAQ (reference sequence). The trim removed 5 bases at V and 4 bases at J, leaving 11 bases unmatched. This CDR3 contains 16 residues. The CDR3 DNA is TGTGCCAGCAGCGACCCCATCAGGGGGCGTGCAGATACGCAGTATTTT. Translating it yields CASSDPIRGRADTQYF.

The chain carries TRBV2 and TRBJ1-4; D gene uncertain. Germline CDR1 reads SNHLY; CDR2 reads FYNNEI. V was cut by 7 bases and J by 7 bases, with 13 bases left in between. The CDR3 has 13 residues. The CDR3 spells CASNLREGEKLFF. The CDR3 DNA reads TGTGCCAGCAATTTGAGGGAGGGTGAAAAACTGTTTTTT.

The chain has TRBV18 and TRBJ2-1; possibly TRBD1 or TRBD2 for D (6 bases each). There are 15 residues in the CDR3. CDR1 KGHSH and CDR2 LQKENI come from the germline V gene. V was trimmed by 2 bases and J by 5 bases, leaving 13 bases between them. CDR3 residues: CASSPWRDTNNEQFF. The CDR3 coding sequence is TGTGCCAGCTCACCATGGCGGGACACGAACAATGAGCAGTTCTTC.

The gene calls are TRBV30 and TRBJ1-2; the D gene is possibly TRBD1 (5 bases). V was trimmed by 4 bases and J by 7 bases, leaving 25 bases between them. Germline CDR1 GTSNPN, CDR2 SVGIG (reference sequence). This CDR3 comprises 16 residues. The CDR3 reads CAWTLSSRADSLGYTF. The CDR3 DNA sequence: TGTGCCTGGACTCTATCCAGCAGGGCAGATTCTCTTGGCTACACCTTC.

The chain recombines TRBV27 with TRBJ1-1, with D possibly TRBD1 on 6 matching bases. The germline CDR1 and CDR2 sequences are MNHEY and SMNVEV (reference sequence). This CDR3 is 14 amino acids long. Trimming removed 6 bases from V and 2 bases from J, with 13 bases in between. The CDR3 DNA is TGTGCCAGCAGCCTCGGGACACCCAACACTGAAGCTTTCTTT. This codes for CASSLGTPNTEAFF.

This clone has a single count. The J gene is TRBJ2-5, the V gene TRBV18; D might be TRBD2 (6 bases). CDR3 length: 15 residues. Germline CDR1 and CDR2: KGHSH and LQKENI. V was shortened by 6 bases and J by 5 bases, with 19 bases between the two germline ends. CDR3 coding DNA: TGTGCCAGCTCTTCCGTTTACGGGAGTATGGAGACCCAGTACTTC. It specifies CASSSVYGSMETQYF.

This rearrangement joins TRBV5-1 to TRBJ1-4; TRBD1 might be the D (5 bases). With 5 bases removed from V and 4 bases from J, the gap between germline ends came to 12 bases. CDR3 length: 14 residues. From germline, CDR1 is SGHRS and CDR2 YFSETQ. CDR3 protein: CASRQDGHNEKLFF. CDR3 sequence (DNA): TGCGCCAGCAGACAAGACGGACATAATGAAAAACTGTTTTTT.

The rearrangement joins TRBV5-1 to TRBJ2-1; TRBD2 matches 10 bases. CDR3 length: 15 amino acids. After removal of 4 bases from V and 3 bases from J, the junction contained 4 bases not matched to a gene. Germline V gene sequence: CDR1 SGHRS, CDR2 YFSETQ. The CDR3 protein is CASSQREGVYNEQFF. The CDR3 DNA follows: TGCGCCAGCAGCCAGCGGGAGGGCGTCTACAATGAGCAGTTCTTC.

V usage is TRBV2 and J usage is TRBJ2-1, with unresolved D. CDR1 and CDR2 from the germline V gene are SNHLY and FYNNEI. CDR3 length: 15 residues. V gave up 0 bases and J gave up 3 bases, with 9 bases separating them. The CDR3 loop is CASSEASPGYNEQFF. Here the CDR3 DNA reads TGTGCCAGCAGTGAAGCTTCCCCCGGCTACAATGAGCAGTTCTTC.

The chain has TRBV12-3 or TRBV12-4 and TRBJ2-5; no definite D call. This CDR3 has 13 residues. V was pared by 3 bases and J by 5 bases, with 10 bases between. The CDR3 DNA is TGTGCCAGCAGTTTTGACCTGACGGAGACCCAGTACTTC. Translation: CASSFDLTETQYF.

The V gene is TRBV9, the J gene TRBJ1-1, with TRBD1 as a possible D gene (5 bases). The length of the CDR3 is 15 residues. Per germline, CDR1 SGDLS and CDR2 YYNGEE. Trimming pared 5 bases from V and 1 base from J, leaving 15 bases between. CDR3 in DNA: TGTGCCAGCAGTCCCGACTGGGGGAGGAACACTGAAGCTTTCTTT. Residues: CASSPDWGRNTEAFF. The full variable domain, rest sourced from reference TRBV9 and TRBJ1-1, is DSGVTQTPKHLITATGQRVTLRCSPRSGDLSVYWYQQSLDQGLQFLIQYYNGEERAKGNILERFSAQQFPDLHSELNLSSLELGDSALYFCASSPDWGRNTEAFFGQGTRLTVV.

The CDR3 loop is CASSSWTDQAFF. The CDR3 DNA reads as TGTGCCAGCAGCTCGTGGACGGATCAAGCTTTCTTT. The chain uses TRBV5-6 and TRBJ1-1; D not resolved. Germline assignment: CDR1 SGHDT and CDR2 YYEEEE. This CDR3 has 12 amino acids. V lost 3 bases, J lost 9 bases, and 12 bases lay in between.

This clone was observed a few times. V gene TRBV5-6 combines with J gene TRBJ2-7; the D is unclear. The CDR3 length is 12 residues. Germline loops: CDR1 SGHDT, CDR2 YYEEEE. Trimming shortened V by 0 bases and J by 5 bases, and 6 bases separated the two germline ends. The CDR3 coding sequence is TGTGCCAGCAGCTTGGTCCGGCACGAGCAGTACTTC. The encoded protein is CASSLVRHEQYF. Full variable domain (rest looked up from reference TRBV5-6 and TRBJ2-7): DAGVTQSPTHLIKTRGQQVTLRCSPKSGHDTVSWYQQALGQGPQFIFQYYEEEERQRGNFPDRFSGHQFPNYSSELNVNALLLGDSALYLCASSLVRHEQYFGPGTRLTVT.

This sequence joins TRBV11-1 and TRBJ2-3; maybe TRBD2 (5 bases). The CDR3 is made up of 13 amino acids. Germline V CDR1 and CDR2: SGHAT, FQDESV (reference sequence). Trimming took off 5 bases at V and 4 bases at J, with 10 bases between the two ends. The DNA of the CDR3 is TGTGCCAGCAGCCCTAGCCTAGCAGATACGCAGTATTTT. It yields the protein CASSPSLADTQYF.

This chain joins TRBV2 and TRBJ2-7; D may be TRBD1 or TRBD2 (5 bases each). This CDR3 contains 16 residues. V was cut by 7 bases and J by 6 bases, with 25 bases left in between. Per germline, CDR1 SNHLY and CDR2 FYNNEI. The CDR3: CASTESPPGLRGEQYF. CDR3 coding DNA: TGTGCCAGCACCGAATCCCCGCCAGGACTGAGGGGCGAGCAGTACTTC.

The chain is built from TRBV7-3 and TRBJ1-1; the D gene is possibly TRBD1 (5 bases). CDR1 is SGHTA, CDR2 FQGTGA, per germline. The CDR3 is 16 amino acids. V was cut by 2 bases and J by 7 bases, with 20 bases left in between. Here the CDR3 reads CASSLHAGVGYVEAFF. CDR3 sequence (DNA): TGTGCCAGCAGCTTACATGCGGGGGTTGGTTATGTTGAAGCTTTCTTT. The complete variable domain, with remaining parts taken from reference TRBV7-3 and TRBJ1-1, reads GAGVSQTPSNKVTEKGKYVELRCDPISGHTALYWYRQSLGQGPEFLIYFQGTGAADDSGLPNDRFFAVRPEGSVSTLKIQRTERGDSAVYLCASSLHAGVGYVEAFFGQGTRLTVV.

The chain carries TRBV7-2 and TRBJ2-1; 8 nucleotides match TRBD2. Germline V gene sequence: CDR1 SGHTA, CDR2 FQGNSA. The CDR3 has 15 residues. The V segment lost 4 bases and the J segment 8 bases; nucleotides outside the gene matches: 10. The CDR3 protein is CASSSSGAGVYEQFF. CDR3 bases: TGTGCCAGCAGCTCGTCTGGAGCGGGAGTGTATGAGCAGTTCTTC.

The chain combines TRBV4-1 with TRBJ2-5; D perhaps matches TRBD1 (5 bases). V lost 0 bases and J lost 7, with 9 bases in between. This CDR3 is built from 13 residues. Germline assignment: CDR1 MGHRA and CDR2 YSYEKL. The CDR3 loop reads CASSQEQGLTQYF. The CDR3 DNA follows: TGCGCCAGCAGCCAAGAGCAGGGTCTGACCCAGTACTTC.